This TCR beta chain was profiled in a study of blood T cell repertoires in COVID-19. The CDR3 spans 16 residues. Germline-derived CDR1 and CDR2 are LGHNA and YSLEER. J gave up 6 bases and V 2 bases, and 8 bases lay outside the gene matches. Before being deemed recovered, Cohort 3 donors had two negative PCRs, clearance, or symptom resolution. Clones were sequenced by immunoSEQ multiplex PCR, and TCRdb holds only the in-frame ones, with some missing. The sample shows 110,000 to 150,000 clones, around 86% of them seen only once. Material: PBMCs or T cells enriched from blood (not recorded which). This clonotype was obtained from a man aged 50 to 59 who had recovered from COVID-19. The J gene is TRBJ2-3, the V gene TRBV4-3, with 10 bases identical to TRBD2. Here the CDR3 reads CASSQILAGVRDTQYF. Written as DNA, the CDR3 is TGCGCCAGCAGCCAAATCCTAGCGGGGGTCAGGGATACGCAGTATTTT.